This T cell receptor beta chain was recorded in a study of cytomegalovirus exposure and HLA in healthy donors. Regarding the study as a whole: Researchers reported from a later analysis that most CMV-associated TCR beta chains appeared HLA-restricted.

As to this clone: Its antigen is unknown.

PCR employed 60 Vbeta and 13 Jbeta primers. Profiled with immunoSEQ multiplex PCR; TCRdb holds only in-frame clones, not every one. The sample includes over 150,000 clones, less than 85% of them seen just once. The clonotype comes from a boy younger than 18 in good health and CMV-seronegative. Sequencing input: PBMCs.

The CDR3 nucleotides read TGTGCCAGCTCACCACGGACAGACTATATCCAAGAGACCCAGTACTTC. It yields the protein CASSPRTDYIQETQYF. The chain recombines TRBV18 with TRBJ2-5, with D perhaps matching TRBD1 (6 bases). The CDR3 loop spans 16 amino acids. In germline, CDR1 is KGHSH, CDR2 LQKENI. V was clipped by 1 base and J by 1 base, with 13 bases between them.